This section outlines one T cell receptor (beta chain) sequence together with its context. Its antigen is not yet known. No qualities accompany the bases; no much larger clone lies one base away. The immunoSEQ Assay, a bias-controlled multiplex PCR, was used to amplify TCRbeta CDR3 regions from genomic DNA. The published analysis was carried out like this. The number of nucleated cells in each sample was estimated by amplification of reference gene primers within the assay. To quantify the absolute abundance of each unique TCRbeta CDR3 rearrangement, sequence reads were collapsed and filtered. For each sample, productive Simpson clonality was calculated as the square root of Simpson's diversity index over productive rearrangements. TCRdb retrieved this table from immuneACCESS and kept in-frame rearrangements only. Not all clones are present; in checked studies, unresolved V genes account for under half, and no reason is known for the remainder. V and J calls and clone size follow that table, whereas D and trimming were derived from the DNA. A total of under 250,000 clones appear in this sample, 81% of them only once. Of the sample, around 9% falls within the top ten clones.

The data derive from a study of blood T cell repertoires in COVID-19 (dated by TCRdb to the early 2020s). In the study overall: Samples covering the acute and convalescent phases of COVID-19 were provided by collaborators in the United States, Italy and Spain. The dataset comprised deeply sampled blood TCRbeta repertoires from subjects exposed to, actively infected with, or recovered from COVID-19. The prospective study material was composed of cDNA or gDNA derived from T cells, B-cell-depleted T cells, or PBMCs. A de-identified subject ID, COVID-19 status, age in years and sex were almost always included in the sample metadata. Samples were obtained from the ongoing ImmuneRACE study (first 160 participants) and from over 1,000 subjects provided by 6 global collaborators. The repertoires were released in a freely available public database intended as a resource for research on the immune response to SARS-CoV-2. Where HLA class I and class II types were available, the types were taken from metadata supplied by the sample provider, not from assay-based typing. The investigation overall reported the following: How much clinical and demographic metadata was included differed by source and by participant, and the metadata was provided uncurated.

Enrolling through a virtual design, the prospective study's participants ranged in age from about 18 to 100 years and lived across about two dozen United States geographic areas. Cohort assignment in the prospective study relied on participant-reported clinical history from a screening survey and a study questionnaire. In the prospective study, whole blood, serum and a nasopharyngeal or oropharyngeal swab were collected from each participant by mobile phlebotomists. Additional blood draws and questionnaires over an approximately 2-month period could optionally be provided by prospective study participants. Prospective study blood samples were shipped either frozen or at room temperature before DNA extraction. The germline V gene sets CDR1 to LGHNA and CDR2 to YNFKEQ. From cysteine to phenylalanine, the CDR3 is 16 amino acids long. The sequence is cut down to CDR3 DNA, 48 bases in frame from base 1. Trimming leaves V shorter by 0 bases and J shorter by 5 bases, with the junction holding 5 bases beyond the gene matches.

This clonotype was sampled from a woman in her 50s with acute COVID-19. Here the chain combines TRBV4-2 and TRBJ2-1; TRBD2 fits 9 bases in the junction. Sequenced material: PBMCs or T cells enriched from blood (not recorded which). CDR3 loop: CASSQDPGLANNEQFF. The sequence in DNA is TGTGCCAGCAGCCAAGATCCGGGACTAGCTAACAATGAGCAGTTCTTC.